Sequencing of this T cell receptor beta chain was carried out in a study of memory CD4+ T cells and cytomegalovirus serostatus. Study-level information: This sample comes from healthy Belgian adults, roughly 9 CMV seropositive, approximately 23 seronegative.

Trimming stripped 0 bases from V and 5 bases from J, with 10 bases between. CDR1 is MGHRA, CDR2 YSYEKL, per germline. This CDR3 comprises 14 residues. Method: immunoSEQ multiplex PCR; TCRdb's copy keeps in-frame clones and lacks some. Among roughly 40,000 clones listed, 79% were seen once. Single viable CD3+CD4+CD8-CD45RO+ cells were sorted as the memory CD4+ T cells. After thawing, CD4+ T cells were positively selected. The rearrangement uses TRBV4-1 and TRBJ1-2, with a possible D match to TRBD1 (5 bases). Material: memory CD4+ T cells from blood. This receptor was identified in an adult in good health and CMV-seronegative. CDR3 in amino acids: CASSQDGDLYGYTF. Here the CDR3 DNA reads TGCGCCAGCAGCCAAGATGGGGACCTGTATGGCTACACCTTC.